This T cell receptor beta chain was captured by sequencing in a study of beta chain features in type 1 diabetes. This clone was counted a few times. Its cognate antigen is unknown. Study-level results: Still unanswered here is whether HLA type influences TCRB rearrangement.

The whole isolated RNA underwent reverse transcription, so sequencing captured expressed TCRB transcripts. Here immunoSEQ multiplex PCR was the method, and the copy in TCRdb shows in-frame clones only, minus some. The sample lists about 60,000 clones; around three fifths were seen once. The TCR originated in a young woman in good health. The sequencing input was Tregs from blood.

DNA for the CDR3: TGCGCCAGCAGCTTGGGGGAGGCCTCCTACAATGAGCAGTTCTTC. It translates to CASSLGEASYNEQFF. The chain is built from TRBV5-1 and TRBJ2-1; TRBD2 is a possible D gene (6 bases). CDR1 and CDR2 from the germline V gene are SGHRS and YFSETQ. The V and J ends lost 0 bases and 0 bases respectively, with 7 bases between them. The CDR3 is made up of 15 amino acids.